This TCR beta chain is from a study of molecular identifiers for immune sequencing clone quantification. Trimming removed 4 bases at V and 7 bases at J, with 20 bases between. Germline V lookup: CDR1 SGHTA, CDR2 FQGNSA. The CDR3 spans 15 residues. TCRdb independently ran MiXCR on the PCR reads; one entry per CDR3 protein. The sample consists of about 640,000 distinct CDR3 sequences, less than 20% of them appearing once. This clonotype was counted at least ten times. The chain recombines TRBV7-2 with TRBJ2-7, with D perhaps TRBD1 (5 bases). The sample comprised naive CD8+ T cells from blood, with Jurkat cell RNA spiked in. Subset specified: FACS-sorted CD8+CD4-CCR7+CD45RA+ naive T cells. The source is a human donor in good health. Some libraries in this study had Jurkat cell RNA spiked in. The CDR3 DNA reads TGTGCCAGCAGCTCGCTGGGCAGGGCGTCCGGAGAGCAGTACTTC. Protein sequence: CASSSLGRASGEQYF. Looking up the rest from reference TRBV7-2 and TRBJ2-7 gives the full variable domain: GAGVSQSPSNKVTEKGKDVELRCDPISGHTALYWYRQSLGQGLEFLIYFQGNSAPDKSGLPSDRFSAERTGGSVSTLTIQRTQQEDSAVYLCASSSLGRASGEQYFGPGTRLTVT.